The 27 T cell receptor beta chains listed next were all sequenced from one sample in a study of blood T cells in healthy people across ages. Together with a sample-barcoded 5' primer, a J-beta primer mix was included in a second PCR lasting roughly 6 to 12 cycles. MiXCR, applied by TCRdb to the 5' RACE reads, yields one record per CDR3 protein. The table includes 650,000 to 1,000,000 distinct CDR3 sequences, under 40% detected once. Sequencing used blood. These receptors originate from a young man in good health.

As regards this clonotype: A single base separates this from a much larger clone, so it may be a read error. The J gene is TRBJ2-3, the V gene TRBV6-1; maybe TRBD2 (6 bases). Germline V CDR1 and CDR2: MNHNS, SASEGT. The CDR3 is 14 residues long. CDR3 DNA: TGTGCCAGCAGTGAAGGCGCGTCGGGAGATACGGAGTATTTT. This encodes CASSEGASGDTEYF.

This clonotype turned up a few times. V usage is TRBV15 and J usage is TRBJ2-7; D possibly matches TRBD1 or TRBD2 (5 bases each). This CDR3 spans 15 amino acids. With 0 bases removed from V and 3 bases from J, the gap between germline ends came to 12 bases. In germline, CDR1 is LNHNV, CDR2 YYDKDF (reference sequence). The CDR3 DNA reads as TGTGCCACCAGCAGAGAGAGGGGTCAAGGCTACGAGCAGTACTTC. This codes for CATSRERGQGYEQYF.

This clonotype was detected a few times. This CDR3 is CSAREVIRSAEAFF. As DNA, the CDR3 is TGCAGTGCTAGAGAGGTTATTCGTAGCGCAGAAGCTTTCTTT. The rearrangement uses TRBV20-1 and TRBJ1-1; D uncertain. The CDR3 covers 14 residues. Per germline, CDR1 DFQATT and CDR2 SNEGSKA (reference sequence). With 0 bases removed from V and 8 bases from J, the gap between germline ends came to 16 bases.

This rearrangement joins TRBV10-3 to TRBJ1-1; 7 bases match TRBD1. The CDR3 is made up of 13 amino acids. Per the germline V gene, CDR1 is ENHRY and CDR2 is SYGVKD. V was pared by 6 bases and J by 3 bases, with 4 bases of the junction left unmatched. The CDR3 DNA reads as TGTGCCATCAGACAGGGGTACGACACTGAAGCTTTCTTT. Its protein is CAIRQGYDTEAFF.

The V gene is TRBV18, the J gene TRBJ1-1; D may be TRBD1 (5 bases). This CDR3 spans 16 amino acids. Per the germline V gene, CDR1 is KGHSH and CDR2 is LQKENI. Trimming stripped 5 bases from V and 2 bases from J, with 18 bases between. CDR3 amino acids: CASSFTGTDLNTEAFF. The CDR3 nucleotides are TGTGCCAGCTCATTTACCGGGACGGACCTTAACACTGAAGCTTTCTTT.

J is TRBJ2-1 and V is TRBV15, with 12 bases fitting TRBD1. V was pared by 1 base and J by 9 bases, with 7 bases of the junction left unmatched. The length of the CDR3 is 16 residues. Per the germline V gene, CDR1 is LNHNV and CDR2 is YYDKDF (reference sequence). CDR3 DNA: TGTGCCACCAGCAGAGTTCTGGGACAGGGGGCAGGTGAGCAGTTCTTC. This gives the protein CATSRVLGQGAGEQFF.

Ten or more counts support this clonotype. The rearrangement uses TRBV5-6 and TRBJ2-7; D not resolved. V was cut by 4 bases and J by 0 bases, with 14 bases left in between. This CDR3 is 15 amino acids long. Germline V CDR1 and CDR2: SGHDT, YYEEEE. The CDR3 coding sequence is TGTGCCAGCAGCCAACGGCGCCGTAGCTCCTACGAGCAGTACTTC. Translation gives CASSQRRRSSYEQYF.

This clonotype has a handful of counts. The chain employs TRBV27 and TRBJ1-4, with D possibly matching TRBD1 (6 bases). Germline V gives CDR1 MNHEY, CDR2 SMNVEV (reference sequence). V lost 6 bases, J lost 7 bases, and 18 bases lay in between. CDR3 length: 15 residues. As DNA, the CDR3 is TGTGCCAGCAGCCCCGGAGGGGGGTCCGGTGAAAAACTGTTTTTT. Its translation: CASSPGGGSGEKLFF.

The genes are TRBV6-1 and TRBJ2-5, with TRBD2 identical over 9 bases. Per the germline V gene, CDR1 is MNHNS and CDR2 is SASEGT. The CDR3 contains 17 residues. The J segment lost 0 bases and the V segment lost 5 bases, leaving 10 bases of the junction unmatched. The CDR3 reads CASSRSPAGGDQETQYF. The CDR3 DNA reads as TGTGCCAGCAGTCGGTCTCCAGCGGGGGGTGACCAAGAGACCCAGTACTTC.

The chain couples TRBV30 to TRBJ2-3; D not certain. Trimming pared 2 bases from V and 4 bases from J, leaving 13 bases between. The CDR3 is 14 amino acids. CDR1 is GTSNPN and CDR2 is SVGIG in the germline V gene (reference sequence). CDR3 nucleotide sequence: TGTGCCTGGAGTCCCCTGGGGTTCGCAGATACGCAGTATTTT. Its translation: CAWSPLGFADTQYF.

This clonotype was counted a few times. The CDR3 sequence: CASSLKPGPPEGNEQFF. CDR3 in DNA: TGTGCCAGCAGCTTGAAACCGGGCCCCCCTGAAGGCAATGAGCAGTTCTTC. V is TRBV7-8 and J is TRBJ2-1; no definite D call. Per germline, CDR1 SGHVS and CDR2 FQNEAQ. V lost 3 bases, J lost 6 bases, and 21 bases lay in between. The CDR3 is 17 residues long. Full variable domain (missing parts from reference TRBV7-8 and TRBJ2-1): GAGVSQSPRYKVAKRGQDVALRCDPISGHVSLFWYQQALGQGPEFLTYFQNEAQLDKSGLPSDRFFAERPEGSVSTLKIQRTQQEDSAVYLCASSLKPGPPEGNEQFFGPGTRLTVL.

Remarks on this clonotype: At one end the junction does not follow the germline gene, possibly because of a read error. The chain recombines TRBV7-2 with TRBJ2-7; D perhaps matches TRBD2 (6 bases). The CDR3 consists of 12 residues. Germline V gene sequence: CDR1 SGHTA, CDR2 FQGNSA. The chain's CDR3 is CVSSLGTYEQYF. The CDR3 nucleotides are TGTGTCAGCAGCTTAGGGACTTACGAGCAGTACTTC.

The chain carries TRBV12-3 or TRBV12-4 and TRBJ2-5; 8 positions match TRBD1. There are 16 residues in the CDR3. With V trimmed by 3 bases and J by 11 bases, 17 bases remained unmatched. This chain's CDR3 is CASSFQGARRNNEQYF. CDR3 DNA sequence: TGTGCCAGCAGTTTTCAGGGGGCGAGGCGCAACAATGAGCAGTACTTC.

The chain links TRBV7-9 to TRBJ1-2; no clear D gene. CDR1 is SEHNR, CDR2 FQNEAQ, per germline (reference sequence). The CDR3 runs to 14 residues. Trimming took off 1 base at V and 1 base at J, with 7 bases between the two ends. CDR3 in amino acids: CASSLDLRNYGYTF. CDR3 sequence (DNA): TGTGCCAGCAGCTTAGACCTTCGTAACTATGGCTACACCTTC.

This clonotype was found a few times. The chain recombines TRBV5-1 with TRBJ1-6; TRBD1 aligns across 9 bases. The CDR3 loop spans 17 amino acids. Trimming removed 4 bases from V and 10 bases from J; junction bases left unmatched: 15. Germline V gene lookup returns CDR1 SGHRS and CDR2 YFSETQ. CDR3 nucleotide sequence: TGCGCCAGCAGCGAATCTCCGGGACAGGGCATTCGGTCACCCCTCCACTTT. Amino acids: CASSESPGQGIRSPLHF.

The sample holds many counts of this clonotype. CDR3 region: CASSQTFRDRGYTF. In DNA, the CDR3 is TGCGCCAGCAGCCAAACATTCCGGGACAGGGGTTACACCTTC. The V gene is TRBV4-3, the J gene TRBJ1-2, with TRBD1 identical over 10 bases. From germline, CDR1 is LGHNA and CDR2 YSLEER. V shed 2 bases, J shed 11 bases, and the junction held 8 bases outside the gene matches. CDR3 length equals 14 residues.

Points on this clonotype: A junction boundary mismatches the germline segment, possibly from a read error. The chain recombines TRBV4-3 with TRBJ1-4, with D possibly matching TRBD1 (6 bases). The CDR3 contains 16 residues. CDR1 and CDR2 (germline): LGHNA, YSLEER. The CDR3 nucleotides are TGCGCCAACAGCCCCGTCGGGGGGCTTGGGAATGAAAAACTGTTTTTT. This translates into CANSPVGGLGNEKLFF.

The rearrangement links TRBV7-2 to TRBJ1-2; TRBD1 matches 7 bases. V shed 5 bases, J shed 10 bases, and the junction held 10 bases outside the gene matches. The CDR3 length is 13 residues. Per the germline V gene, CDR1 is SGHTA and CDR2 is FQGNSA. This CDR3 reads CASSPPGGGAYTF. CDR3 DNA: TGTGCCAGCAGCCCACCAGGGGGGGGGGCCTACACCTTC.

The chain joins TRBV3-1 to TRBJ1-5, with a possible D match to TRBD1 (5 bases). CDR1 and CDR2 (germline): LGHDT, YNNKEL (reference sequence). This CDR3 is built from 16 residues. Trimming took off 0 bases at V and 4 bases at J, with 13 bases between the two ends. The CDR3 bases are TGTGCCAGCAGCCAAGATAAGAGCCCAGGGAATCAGCCCCAGCATTTT. Protein product: CASSQDKSPGNQPQHF.

This chain uses TRBV7-2 with TRBJ2-7; either TRBD1 or TRBD2 may supply D (5 bases each). V was trimmed by 1 base and J by 3 bases, leaving 13 bases between them. The CDR3 loop spans 15 amino acids. Germline loops: CDR1 SGHTA, CDR2 FQGNSA. Here the CDR3 DNA reads TGTGCCAGCAGCTTAGATGGGACGCGGAACTACGAGCAGTACTTC. This encodes CASSLDGTRNYEQYF. Full variable domain (rest looked up from reference TRBV7-2 and TRBJ2-7): GAGVSQSPSNKVTEKGKDVELRCDPISGHTALYWYRQSLGQGLEFLIYFQGNSAPDKSGLPSDRFSAERTGGSVSTLTIQRTQQEDSAVYLCASSLDGTRNYEQYFGPGTRLTVT.

This clonotype was seen a handful of times. A read error may account for a junction end that differs from germline. CDR3 residues: CASSHDGPGSGELFF. The CDR3 DNA sequence: TGTGCTAGCAGCCATGATGGACCCGGGTCAGGGGAGCTGTTTTTT. The V and J genes are TRBV7-7 and TRBJ2-2; D not resolved. Looked up from germline, CDR1 is SSHAT and CDR2 is FNYEAQ (reference sequence). CDR3 size: 15 residues.

This clonotype appeared a few times. The chain links TRBV7-9 to TRBJ2-3; either TRBD1 or TRBD2 may supply D (6 bases each). V gave up 2 bases and J gave up 6 bases, with 12 bases separating them. Germline CDR1 is SEHNR and CDR2 is FQNEAQ (reference sequence). The CDR3 runs 14 residues. The CDR3 DNA sequence: TGTGCCAGCAGCTTATCGGGGGCGCCGGATACGCAGTATTTT. This translates into CASSLSGAPDTQYF.

In its sample, this clonotype was seen many times. This sequence joins TRBV29-1 and TRBJ2-5, with 7 bases fitting TRBD2. V shed 8 bases and J 5 bases; nucleotides not matched to a gene: 11. The CDR3 has 13 amino acids. The germline CDR1 and CDR2 sequences are SQVTM and ANQGSEA. As DNA, the CDR3 is TGCAGCTTATTGGGAGGGGACCTGGAGACCCAGTACTTC. Translated, it gives CSLLGGDLETQYF.

About this clonotype: The junction shows a germline mismatch at one end, possibly a read error. V and J are TRBV7-9 and TRBJ1-6; possibly TRBD1 for D (5 bases). The CDR3 covers 19 residues. Per germline, CDR1 SEHNR and CDR2 FQNEAQ (reference sequence). CDR3 nucleotides: TGTGCCAGCAGCTTAGTTTATGGAGAGGGGCCCTCCTATAATTCACCCCCCCACTTT. Amino acids: CASSLVYGEGPSYNSPPHF.

This clonotype was counted ten times or more. The genes are TRBV7-2 and TRBJ2-1, with unresolved D. The CDR3 spans 16 residues. CDR1 SGHTA and CDR2 FQGNSA come from the germline V gene. V was cut by 1 base and J by 0 bases, with 10 bases left in between. Here the CDR3 DNA reads TGTGCCAGCAGCTTAGATGTGGAAAGCTCCTACAATGAGCAGTTCTTC. Amino acid sequence: CASSLDVESSYNEQFF.

This rearrangement joins TRBV5-1 to TRBJ2-3; no firm D call. The CDR3 has 15 residues. The V and J ends lost 0 bases and 5 bases respectively, with 13 bases between them. Germline CDR1 reads SGHRS; CDR2 reads YFSETQ. As DNA, the CDR3 is TGCGCCAGCAGCTTGGAGAGAGTCCGAGAAGATACGCAGTATTTT. It specifies CASSLERVREDTQYF.

The table lists this clonotype with a few counts. CDR3 region: CASSIRVPGELFF. CDR3 bases: TGTGCCAGCAGCATCAGGGTTCCCGGGGAGCTGTTTTTT. This rearrangement joins TRBV7-9 to TRBJ2-2; D perhaps matches TRBD1 (5 bases). V lost 5 bases and J lost 6, with 10 bases in between. The CDR3 consists of 13 residues. Per germline, CDR1 SEHNR and CDR2 FQNEAQ (reference sequence).